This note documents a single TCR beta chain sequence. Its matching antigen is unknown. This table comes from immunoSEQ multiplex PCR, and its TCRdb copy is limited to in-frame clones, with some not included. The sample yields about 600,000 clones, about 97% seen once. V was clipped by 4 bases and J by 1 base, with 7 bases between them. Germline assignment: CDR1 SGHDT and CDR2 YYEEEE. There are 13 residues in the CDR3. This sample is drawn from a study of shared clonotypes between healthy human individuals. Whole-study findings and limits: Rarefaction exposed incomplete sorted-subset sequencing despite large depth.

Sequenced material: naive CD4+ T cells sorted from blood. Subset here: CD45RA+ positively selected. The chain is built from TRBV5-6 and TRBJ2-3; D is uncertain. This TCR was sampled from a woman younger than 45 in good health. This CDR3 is CASSQERTDTQYF. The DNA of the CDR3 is TGTGCCAGCAGCCAAGAGCGCACAGATACGCAGTATTTT.